Below, 7 T cell receptor beta chains from the same sample are listed, as sequenced in a study of shared clonotypes between healthy human individuals. Generated by immunoSEQ multiplex PCR, the TCRdb table keeps only in-frame clones and is missing some. The table has about 1 million clones, roughly 80% seen once. The sequenced sample consisted of memory CD4+ T cells sorted from blood. Subset indicated: CD45RA-negative fraction. The source is a man in his late teens or twenties in good health.

Here the CDR3 reads CASSPGGGQPQHF. CDR3 sequence (DNA): TGCGCCAGCAGTCCAGGGGGGGGTCAGCCCCAGCATTTT. The J gene is TRBJ1-5, the V gene TRBV5-1; 7 bases map to TRBD1. Germline V gene sequence: CDR1 SGHRS, CDR2 YFSETQ. The CDR3 totals 13 residues. V was clipped by 5 bases and J by 6 bases; unmatched bases: 5.

Only a few counts were recorded for this clone. The chain is built from TRBV5-1 and TRBJ2-1; a possible D gene is TRBD2 (6 bases). CDR1 and CDR2 (germline): SGHRS, YFSETQ. V shed 0 bases and J shed 2 bases, with 6 bases lying between them. The CDR3 length is 14 residues. As DNA, the CDR3 is TGCGCCAGCAGCTTGGGACTAGCCTACAATGAGCAGTTCTTC. Amino acid sequence: CASSLGLAYNEQFF. Combining the CDR3 with reference TRBV5-1 and TRBJ2-1 gives the whole variable domain KAGVTQTPRYLIKTRGQQVTLSCSPISGHRSVSWYQQTPGQGLQFLFEYFSETQRNKGNFPGRFSGRQFSNSRSEMNVSTLELGDSALYLCASSLGLAYNEQFFGPGTRLTVL.

This chain connects TRBV4-1 to TRBJ1-2; D is undetermined. Germline V gives CDR1 MGHRA, CDR2 YSYEKL. V shed 0 bases and J shed 5 bases, with 16 bases lying between them. The CDR3 has 16 residues. CDR3 DNA: TGCGCCAGCAGCCAAGATCAGGTCACTTTGTTATATGGCTACACCTTC. It yields the protein CASSQDQVTLLYGYTF.

This rearrangement joins TRBV29-1 to TRBJ2-1; 9 nucleotides align to TRBD2. V gave up 7 bases and J gave up 2 bases; unmatched junction bases: 9. The length of the CDR3 is 15 residues. Germline V gives CDR1 SQVTM, CDR2 ANQGSEA. This chain's CDR3 is CSGVSGSGAYNEQFF. In nucleotides, the CDR3 is TGCAGCGGTGTTAGCGGGAGTGGCGCCTACAATGAGCAGTTCTTC.

Comment on this clone: Other DNA variants within this sample encode the same CDR3. The chain couples TRBV5-4 to TRBJ2-1, with D possibly being TRBD2 (5 bases). This CDR3 has 15 amino acids. Trimming stripped 0 bases from V and 0 bases from J, with 7 bases between. Germline-derived CDR1 and CDR2 are SGHNT and YYREEE (reference sequence). For the CDR3, the DNA is TGTGCCAGCAGCTTGGAAGCGGTCTCCTACAATGAGCAGTTCTTC. Translating it yields CASSLEAVSYNEQFF.

The V call is TRBV30, the J call TRBJ2-7, with 8 bases aligning to TRBD1. Trimming at V came to 2 bases and at J to 0 bases, leaving 3 bases not matched to a gene. Germline lookup yields CDR1 GTSNPN and CDR2 SVGIG (reference sequence). The CDR3 runs to 14 residues. The CDR3 sequence is CAWSQGASSYEQYF. The CDR3 DNA follows: TGTGCCTGGAGTCAGGGGGCTAGCTCCTACGAGCAGTACTTC.

This clone was detected a few times. The same CDR3 also results from other DNA sequences found in this sample. The chain employs TRBV29-1 and TRBJ2-3; 7 nucleotides agree with TRBD1. Germline CDR1 is SQVTM and CDR2 is ANQGSEA. The CDR3 extends over 14 amino acids. With 6 bases clipped from V and 0 bases from J, the junction kept 6 bases outside the gene matches. CDR3 sequence: CSVDGQDSTDTQYF. CDR3 DNA: TGCAGCGTAGACGGACAGGATAGCACAGATACGCAGTATTTT.